The rows below give T cell receptor beta chains drawn from one sample of a study of T cell repertoires in cytomegalovirus infection. Their antigen targets remain unknown. One entry per CDR3 protein, called by TCRdb with MiXCR from the reads. The top ten clones hold less than 15% of a sample with approximately 300,000 distinct CDR3 sequences, around 25% of them seen once. The sequencing here drew on cultured PBMCs, taken from culture after CMV antigen stimulation. The receptor source for this set is a human donor in good health (CMV status not recorded). Some clones in this sample may be carry-over from other donors' samples. Each CDR3 is given with its conserved first and last residue. D genes are given only for firm matches. The size field is filled for only some rows; it gives once, few, many or a size class.

16,TRBJ2-2,TRBV10-3,few,NA,CAISESGRLGTGELFF,TGTGCCATCAGTGAGTCTGGTCGCCTGGGGACCGGGGAGCTGTTTTTT
14,TRBJ2-7,TRBV12-3/TRBV12-4,many,TRBD1,CASTRQGGSYEQYF,TGTGCCAGCACCCGACAGGGTGGGTCCTACGAGCAGTACTTC
14,TRBJ2-7,TRBV7-2,many,TRBD1,CASSLADRGYEQYF,TGTGCCAGCAGCTTAGCGGACAGGGGTTACGAGCAGTACTTC
13,TRBJ2-1,TRBV6-1,few,NA,CASREDLYNEQFF,TGTGCCAGCAGGGAGGATCTGTACAATGAGCAGTTCTTC
17,TRBJ2-1,TRBV9,NA,TRBD1,CASSVAAGGGKYDEQFF,TGTGCCAGCAGCGTAGCTGCAGGGGGCGGGAAGTACGATGAGCAGTTCTTC
13,TRBJ2-3,TRBV3-1,NA,NA,CASSQGRTDTQYF,TGTGCCAGCAGCCAGGGCCGCACAGATACGCAGTATTTT
21,TRBJ2-2,TRBV7-2,once,TRBD1,CASSLGFWGPGQGALTGELFF,TGTGCCAGCAGCTTAGGTTTTTGGGGACCGGGACAGGGGGCGCTTACCGGGGAGCTGTTTTTT
16,TRBJ1-5,TRBV19,few,NA,CASSIGDGRTVKPQHF,TGTGCCAGTAGTATAGGGGATGGCCGAACGGTTAAGCCCCAGCATTTT
13,TRBJ2-1,TRBV25-1,few,NA,CASTRAKVNEQFF,TGTGCCAGCACGCGGGCTAAGGTCAATGAGCAGTTCTTC
13,TRBJ1-5,TRBV18,NA,NA,CASSHGRAQPQHF,TGTGCCAGCTCACACGGGAGAGCTCAGCCCCAGCATTTT
13,TRBJ1-2,TRBV7-9,NA,TRBD1,CASSFGQGFGYTF,TGTGCCAGCAGCTTTGGACAGGGGTTTGGCTACACCTTC
16,TRBJ2-1,TRBV6-2/TRBV6-3,many,TRBD2,CASKLRAGGFYNEQFF,TGTGCCAGCAAGTTAAGAGCGGGAGGTTTTTACAATGAGCAGTTCTTC
14,TRBJ2-7,TRBV4-1,NA,NA,CASSTRQARYEQYF,TGCGCCAGCAGCACCAGACAGGCGCGCTACGAGCAGTACTTC
13,TRBJ2-1,TRBV7-2,many,NA,CASSSTPYNEQFF,TGTGCCAGCAGCTCAACTCCTTACAATGAGCAGTTCTTC
18,TRBJ2-7,TRBV12-3/TRBV12-4,NA,TRBD1,CASSLTSRKTGTAYEQYF,TGTGCCAGCAGTTTAACCAGTCGTAAGACAGGGACAGCGTACGAGCAGTACTTC
16,TRBJ2-1,TRBV7-2,many,NA,CASSLRTLYPYNEQFF,TGTGCCAGCAGCCTCCGGACTCTTTACCCCTACAATGAGCAGTTCTTC
16,TRBJ2-1,TRBV11-2,NA,TRBD2,CASSPAGTSGKNEQFF,TGTGCCAGCAGCCCTGCCGGGACTAGCGGGAAGAATGAGCAGTTCTTC
13,TRBJ2-1,TRBV7-3,many,NA,CASSVGHGNEQFF,TGTGCCAGCAGCGTAGGACATGGCAATGAGCAGTTCTTC
13,TRBJ2-1,TRBV20-1,NA,TRBD2,CSAAGGRADEQFF,TGCAGTGCTGCGGGAGGGCGGGCCGATGAGCAGTTCTTC
15,TRBJ2-5,TRBV10-2,many,TRBD2,CASRPGRDGGETQYF,TGCGCCAGCAGGCCAGGGAGGGATGGGGGAGAGACCCAGTACTTC
14,TRBJ2-7,TRBV11-2,few,TRBD1,CASSWGQGDYEQYF,TGTGCCAGCAGCTGGGGACAGGGCGACTACGAGCAGTACTTC
15,TRBJ2-2,TRBV20-1,few,NA,CSASRSGSNTGELFF,TGCAGTGCTAGTCGGTCCGGATCGAACACCGGGGAGCTGTTTTTT
12,TRBJ1-2,TRBV28,many,NA,CASSLPPYYYTF,TGTGCCAGCAGTTTACCCCCATACTATTACACCTTC